Shown below are 7 T cell receptor beta chains from a single sample sequenced in a study of human T cells and chemical hapten exposure. The time point here: pre-sensitization, week 0. Described treatment: therapeutic diphenylcyclopropenone sensitization with weekly scalp DPC. TCRdb reanalysed the RACE reads using MiXCR and keeps one entry per CDR3 protein. The sample has under 65,000 distinct CDR3 sequences, 9.4% seen once. Sequencing was performed on whole blood, taken in connection with sensitization to the hapten diphenylcyclopropenone (DPC). The receptors derive from a middle-aged woman with alopecia areata. Some clones in this sample may be carry-over from other donors' samples.

This clonotype was found many times. V gene TRBV6-2 or TRBV6-3 combines with J gene TRBJ2-1; 12 bases fit TRBD2. The CDR3 spans 17 residues. Germline loops: CDR1 MNHEY, CDR2 SVGEGT. The V and J ends lost 0 bases and 10 bases, in that order; junction bases with no gene match: 10. CDR3 DNA: TGTGCCAGCAGTTACTCCCTAGCGGGGGGGCAGTTGGAAGAGCAGTTCTTC. Encoded protein: CASSYSLAGGQLEEQFF.

The chain uses TRBV29-1 and TRBJ1-4; D is unresolved. Germline CDR1 and CDR2: SQVTM and ANQGSEA. This CDR3 is built from 14 residues. The ends were cut back, 7 bases at V and 0 bases at J, with 12 bases in the middle. The DNA for the CDR3 is TGCAGCGCCACACCCCATGCAACTAATGAAAAACTGTTTTTT. It codes for CSATPHATNEKLFF.

The chain carries TRBV25-1 and TRBJ1-4, with D possibly TRBD1 on 5 matching bases. Germline V lookup: CDR1 MGHDK, CDR2 SYGVNS. This CDR3 contains 13 residues. V was trimmed by 6 bases and J by 4 bases, leaving 9 bases between them. The CDR3 reads CASRRGLNEKLFF. The CDR3 DNA sequence: TGTGCCAGCAGAAGGGGACTTAATGAAAAACTGTTTTTT.

This clonotype was seen a few times. The rearrangement uses TRBV4-2 and TRBJ2-7, with D possibly being TRBD1 or TRBD2 (5 bases each). Trimming took 2 bases from V and 9 from J, leaving 17 bases between them. Germline-derived CDR1 and CDR2 are LGHNA and YNFKEQ. The CDR3 has 14 residues. The CDR3 protein is CASSQSGREGPQYF. The CDR3 region has the DNA TGTGCCAGCAGCCAAAGCGGCAGGGAAGGACCGCAGTACTTC.

This clonotype was observed a handful of times. J is TRBJ2-2 and V is TRBV12-3 or TRBV12-4; D may be TRBD1 (6 bases). The CDR3 sequence is 14 residues long. Trimming took off 6 bases at V and 6 bases at J, with 14 bases between the two ends. This CDR3 is CASSPPGDAGELFF. CDR3 nucleotide sequence: TGTGCCAGCAGCCCCCCAGGGGACGCCGGGGAGCTGTTTTTT.

The V gene is TRBV7-3, the J gene TRBJ2-2; D is perhaps TRBD2 (6 bases). The CDR3 has 15 residues. V was trimmed by 2 bases and J by 5 bases, leaving 12 bases between them. Germline CDR1 SGHTA, CDR2 FQGTGA. The CDR3 DNA reads as TGTGCCAGCAGCTTACACGGGGGAGATACCGGGGAGCTGTTTTTT. Amino acids: CASSLHGGDTGELFF.

This clonotype was seen only a few times. This sequence joins TRBV6-1 and TRBJ1-5; D gene uncertain. Trimming left V 2 bases short and J 15 bases short, with 17 bases between. The CDR3 covers 13 residues. Germline V gene lookup returns CDR1 MNHNS and CDR2 SASEGT. DNA of the CDR3: TGTGCCAGCAGTGAATCGGGCCACATGAGGTTGCATTTT. Translated, it gives CASSESGHMRLHF.